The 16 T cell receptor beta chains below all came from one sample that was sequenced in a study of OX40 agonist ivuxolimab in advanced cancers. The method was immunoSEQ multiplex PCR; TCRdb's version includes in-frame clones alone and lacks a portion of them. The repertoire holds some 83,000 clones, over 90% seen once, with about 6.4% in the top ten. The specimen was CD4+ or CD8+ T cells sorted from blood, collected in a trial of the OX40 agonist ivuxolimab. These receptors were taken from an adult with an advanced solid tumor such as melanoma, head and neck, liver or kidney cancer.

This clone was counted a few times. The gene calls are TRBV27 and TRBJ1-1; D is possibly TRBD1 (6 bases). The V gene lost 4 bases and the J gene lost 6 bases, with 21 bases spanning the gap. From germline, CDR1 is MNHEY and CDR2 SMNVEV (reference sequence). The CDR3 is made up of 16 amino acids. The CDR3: CASSYLPGGGGAEAFF. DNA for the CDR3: TGTGCCAGCAGTTACCTTCCGGGGGGGGGCGGCGCTGAAGCTTTCTTT.

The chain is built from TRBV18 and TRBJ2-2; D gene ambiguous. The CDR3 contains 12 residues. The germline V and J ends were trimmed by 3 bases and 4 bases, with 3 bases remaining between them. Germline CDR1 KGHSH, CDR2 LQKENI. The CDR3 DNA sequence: TGTGCCAGCTCACCTACCACCGGGGAGCTGTTTTTT. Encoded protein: CASSPTTGELFF.

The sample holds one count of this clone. CDR3 in DNA: TGCGCCAGCAGCTTGGAAGACGAGCAGTACTTC. Translated, it gives CASSLEDEQYF. The chain uses TRBV5-1 and TRBJ2-7; D is unresolved. Trimming removed 0 bases at V and 5 bases at J, with 3 bases between. The CDR3 length is 11 residues. Per the germline V gene, CDR1 is SGHRS and CDR2 is YFSETQ.

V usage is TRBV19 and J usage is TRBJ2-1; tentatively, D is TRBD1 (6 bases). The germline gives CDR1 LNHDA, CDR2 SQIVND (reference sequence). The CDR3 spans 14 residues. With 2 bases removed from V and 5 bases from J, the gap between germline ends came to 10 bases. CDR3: CASSITGTNNEQFF. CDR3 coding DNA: TGTGCCAGTAGTATAACGGGGACAAACAATGAGCAGTTCTTC.

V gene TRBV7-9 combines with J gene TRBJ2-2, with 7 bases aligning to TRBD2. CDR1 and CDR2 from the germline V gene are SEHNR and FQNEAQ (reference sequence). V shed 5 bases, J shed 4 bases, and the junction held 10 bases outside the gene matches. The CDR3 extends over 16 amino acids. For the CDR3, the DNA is TGTGCCAGCAGCGGGCGGGAGAAGGGGAGCACCGGGGAGCTGTTTTTT. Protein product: CASSGREKGSTGELFF.

The CDR3 loop reads CASSLAPGQDGNTIYF. In nucleotides, the CDR3 is TGTGCCAGCAGCTTGGCCCCGGGACAGGATGGAAACACCATATATTTT. The rearrangement uses TRBV5-4 and TRBJ1-3; 8 nucleotides agree with TRBD1. Trimming removed 0 bases from V and 3 bases from J; junction bases left unmatched: 5. CDR1 SGHNT and CDR2 YYREEE come from the germline V gene (reference sequence). There are 16 residues in the CDR3.

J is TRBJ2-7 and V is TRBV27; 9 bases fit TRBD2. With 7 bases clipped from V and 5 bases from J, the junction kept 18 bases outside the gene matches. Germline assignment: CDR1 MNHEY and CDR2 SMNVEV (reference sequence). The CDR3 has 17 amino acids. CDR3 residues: CASTRGGRGGPSNEQYF. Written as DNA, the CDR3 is TGTGCCAGCACCCGGGGTGGGCGGGGGGGCCCTTCGAACGAGCAGTACTTC.

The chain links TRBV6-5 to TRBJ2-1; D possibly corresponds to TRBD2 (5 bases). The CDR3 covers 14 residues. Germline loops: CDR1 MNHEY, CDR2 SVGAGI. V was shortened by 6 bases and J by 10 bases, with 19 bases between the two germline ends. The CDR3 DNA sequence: TGTGCCAGCAGCCCTACGGGCGGGCCTTCGGAGCAGTTCTTC. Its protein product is CASSPTGGPSEQFF.

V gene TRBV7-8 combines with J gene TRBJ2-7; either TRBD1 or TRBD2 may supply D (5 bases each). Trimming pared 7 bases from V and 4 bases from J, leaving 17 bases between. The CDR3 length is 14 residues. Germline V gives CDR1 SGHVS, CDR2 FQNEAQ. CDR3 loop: CASTFPGTLYEQYF. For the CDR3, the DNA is TGTGCCAGCACCTTCCCCGGGACCTTATACGAGCAGTACTTC.

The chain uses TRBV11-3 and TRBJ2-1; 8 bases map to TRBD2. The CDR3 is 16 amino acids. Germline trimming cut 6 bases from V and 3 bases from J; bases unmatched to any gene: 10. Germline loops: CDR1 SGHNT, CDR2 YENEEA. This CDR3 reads CASSPGASGYYNEQFF. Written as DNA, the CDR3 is TGTGCCAGCAGTCCGGGAGCTAGCGGGTACTACAATGAGCAGTTCTTC.

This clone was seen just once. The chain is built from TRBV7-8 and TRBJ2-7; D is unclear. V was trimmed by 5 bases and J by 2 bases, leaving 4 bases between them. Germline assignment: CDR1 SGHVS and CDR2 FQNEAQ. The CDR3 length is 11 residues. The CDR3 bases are TGTGCCAGCAGCGAAACCTACGAGCAGTACTTC. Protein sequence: CASSETYEQYF.

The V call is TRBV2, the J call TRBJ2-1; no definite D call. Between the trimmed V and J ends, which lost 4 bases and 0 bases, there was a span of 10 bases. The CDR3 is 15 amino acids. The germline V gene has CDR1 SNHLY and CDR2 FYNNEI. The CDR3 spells CASSVLWGSYNEQFF. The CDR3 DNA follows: TGTGCCAGCAGTGTCCTTTGGGGCTCCTACAATGAGCAGTTCTTC.

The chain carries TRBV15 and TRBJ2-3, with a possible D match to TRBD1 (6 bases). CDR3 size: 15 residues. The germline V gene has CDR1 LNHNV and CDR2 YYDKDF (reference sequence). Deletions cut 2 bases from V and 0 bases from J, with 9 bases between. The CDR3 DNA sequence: TGTGCCACCAGCAGACACAGGGCTAGCACAGATACGCAGTATTTT. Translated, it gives CATSRHRASTDTQYF.

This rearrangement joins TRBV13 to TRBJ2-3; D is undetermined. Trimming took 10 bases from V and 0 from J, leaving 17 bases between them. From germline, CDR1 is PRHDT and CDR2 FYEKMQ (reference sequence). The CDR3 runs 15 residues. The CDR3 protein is CATTPMVFSTDTQYF. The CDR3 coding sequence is TGTGCCACCACTCCCATGGTCTTTAGCACAGATACGCAGTATTTT.

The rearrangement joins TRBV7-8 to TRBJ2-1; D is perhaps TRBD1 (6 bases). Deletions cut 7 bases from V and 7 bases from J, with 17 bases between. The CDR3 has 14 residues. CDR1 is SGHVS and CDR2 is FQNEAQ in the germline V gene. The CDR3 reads CASTLLNRVNEQFF. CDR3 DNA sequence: TGTGCCAGCACCTTGTTAAACAGGGTAAATGAGCAGTTCTTC. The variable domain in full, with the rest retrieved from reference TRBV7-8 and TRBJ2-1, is GAGVSQSPRYKVAKRGQDVALRCDPISGHVSLFWYQQALGQGPEFLTYFQNEAQLDKSGLPSDRFFAERPEGSVSTLKIQRTQQEDSAVYLCASTLLNRVNEQFFGPGTRLTVL.

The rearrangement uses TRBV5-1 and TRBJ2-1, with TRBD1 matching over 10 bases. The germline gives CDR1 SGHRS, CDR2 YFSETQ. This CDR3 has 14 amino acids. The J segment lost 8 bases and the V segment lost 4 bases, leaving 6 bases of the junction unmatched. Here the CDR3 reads CASSEPTGGDEQFF. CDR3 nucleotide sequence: TGCGCCAGCAGCGAGCCGACAGGGGGCGATGAGCAGTTCTTC. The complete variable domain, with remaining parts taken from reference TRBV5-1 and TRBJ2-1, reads KAGVTQTPRYLIKTRGQQVTLSCSPISGHRSVSWYQQTPGQGLQFLFEYFSETQRNKGNFPGRFSGRQFSNSRSEMNVSTLELGDSALYLCASSEPTGGDEQFFGPGTRLTVL.